This T cell receptor (beta chain) was observed in a study of neoadjuvant anti-PD-1 for oral cavity cancer. Across the whole study: Nivolumab at 3 mg/kg was mostly given biweekly, three to four doses, pre-surgery. The study, taken as a whole, reports: Non-responders to neoadjuvant nivolumab had significantly more clonal PBMC T cells than responders. Higher pretreatment Treg/Th17 ratios tracked higher pretreatment blood clonality.

This CDR3 has 17 amino acids. Germline V CDR1 and CDR2: GTSNPN, SVGIG (reference sequence). V lost 1 base and J 5 bases, leaving 23 bases between the germline ends. This clone occurred a few times. What it binds is unknown. Profiled with immunoSEQ multiplex PCR; TCRdb holds only in-frame clones, not every one. The sample lists about 16,000 clones, 55% to 70% occurring once. The TCR sequence derives from a person between 40 and 79 years old with oral cavity squamous cell carcinoma. Here the sequenced sample was PBMCs, taken before nivolumab (anti-PD-1) treatment. The V call is TRBV30, the J call TRBJ2-5, with D possibly matching TRBD2 (7 bases). CDR3 amino acids: CAWSASLLRGGKETQYF. CDR3 bases: TGTGCCTGGAGTGCCTCCCTCCTGAGGGGGGGGAAGGAGACCCAGTACTTC.